What follows are 16 T cell receptor beta chains derived from one specimen sequenced in a study of naive and memory T cell subsets. An equimolar mix of two oligonucleotides served as the beta constant-region primer for TRBC1 and TRBC2. The ligated cDNA underwent four PCR rounds using SP2 and nested alpha and beta constant-region primers. TCRdb reanalysed the UMI-ligation and nested PCR reads using MiXCR and keeps one entry per CDR3 protein. The sample records approximately 20,000 distinct CDR3 sequences, 7% to 10% being singletons. Sequencing was carried out using central memory CD8+ T cells from blood. Receptors originate from a human donor in good health.

J is TRBJ2-7 and V is TRBV18, with D uncertain. In germline, CDR1 is KGHSH, CDR2 LQKENI. CDR3 length: 14 amino acids. Between the trimmed V and J ends, which lost 3 bases and 2 bases, there was a span of 11 bases. In DNA, the CDR3 is TGTGCCAGCTCACCGTTGAAGTCAACCTACGAGCAGTACTTC. Residues: CASSPLKSTYEQYF. The whole variable domain, filled in from reference TRBV18 and TRBJ2-7, reads NAGVMQNPRHLVRRRGQEARLRCSPMKGHSHVYWYRQLPEEGLKFMVYLQKENIIDESGMPKERFSAEFPKEGPSILRIQQVVRGDSAAYFCASSPLKSTYEQYFGPGTRLTVT.

This clonotype has more than one count but fewer than ten. The V gene is TRBV28, the J gene TRBJ2-1, with TRBD1 as a possible D gene (6 bases). Germline V gene sequence: CDR1 MDHEN, CDR2 SYDVKM. V lost 5 bases and J 0 bases, leaving 8 bases between the germline ends. The CDR3 covers 14 residues. CDR3 sequence: CASSTRGSYNEQFF. CDR3 in DNA: TGTGCCAGCAGTACCAGGGGCTCCTACAATGAGCAGTTCTTC.

The sample holds many counts of this clonotype. CDR3 DNA: TGTGCCAGCAGTACAGGGTACAATGAGCAGTTCTTC. It specifies CASSTGYNEQFF. The V and J genes are TRBV27 and TRBJ2-1, with D maybe TRBD1 (6 bases). Germline V gene sequence: CDR1 MNHEY, CDR2 SMNVEV (reference sequence). The CDR3 sequence is 12 residues long. The V gene lost 5 bases and the J gene lost 4 bases, with 6 bases spanning the gap.

This clonotype was found a few times. The V call is TRBV4-2, the J call TRBJ2-7; 10 bases match TRBD2. With 1 base clipped from V and 2 bases from J, the junction kept 2 bases outside the gene matches. This CDR3 is 15 amino acids long. In germline, CDR1 is LGHNA, CDR2 YNFKEQ. CDR3 region: CASSQALAGAYEQYF. Written as DNA, the CDR3 is TGTGCCAGCAGCCAAGCCCTAGCGGGGGCCTACGAGCAGTACTTC.

By proportion, this clonotype is medium-sized. The V gene is TRBV28, the J gene TRBJ2-3; a weak D match, TRBD1 (6 bases). This CDR3 is built from 18 residues. The V gene's germline CDR1 is MDHEN and CDR2 SYDVKM. V was trimmed by 5 bases and J by 0 bases, leaving 21 bases between them. CDR3 sequence: CASSRPLTGNPSTDTQYF. In DNA, the CDR3 is TGTGCCAGCAGTCGCCCCCTAACAGGGAACCCTAGCACAGATACGCAGTATTTT.

This clonotype was recorded a few times. This chain joins TRBV6-4 and TRBJ2-3; D is unresolved. Germline V gene lookup returns CDR1 MRHNA and CDR2 SNTAGT. Trimming stripped 0 bases from V and 2 bases from J, with 9 bases between. The length of the CDR3 is 15 residues. For the CDR3, the DNA is TGTGCCAGCAGTGACTCCCGAGGTGCCACAGATACGCAGTATTTT. This translates into CASSDSRGATDTQYF.

The chain links TRBV9 to TRBJ2-1, with 13 bases lining up with TRBD2. The CDR3 has 20 amino acids. Germline-derived CDR1 and CDR2 are SGDLS and YYNGEE. The V gene end was trimmed by 0 bases and the J gene end by 0 bases; junction bases not matched to a gene: 9. DNA for the CDR3: TGTGCCAGCAGCGTAGGGAATCGGGGACTAGCGGGACCCTCCTACAATGAGCAGTTCTTC. Its protein is CASSVGNRGLAGPSYNEQFF. Using reference TRBV9 and TRBJ2-1 for the parts outside the CDR3, the full variable domain is DSGVTQTPKHLITATGQRVTLRCSPRSGDLSVYWYQQSLDQGLQFLIQYYNGEERAKGNILERFSAQQFPDLHSELNLSSLELGDSALYFCASSVGNRGLAGPSYNEQFFGPGTRLTVL.

The CDR3 reads CSVEGLAEGNEQFF. The CDR3, as DNA: TGCAGCGTTGAAGGACTAGCGGAGGGGAATGAGCAGTTCTTC. This chain links TRBV29-1 with TRBJ2-1; the match to TRBD2 covers 9 bases. CDR3 size: 14 residues. Trimming took 1 base from V and 7 from J; bases not matched to a gene: 5. Looked up from germline, CDR1 is SQVTM and CDR2 is ANQGSEA.

This clonotype was recorded at least ten times. The rearrangement joins TRBV29-1 to TRBJ1-4; D ambiguous. Trimming removed 3 bases at V and 2 bases at J, with 10 bases between. The length of the CDR3 is 14 residues. Germline V gene sequence: CDR1 SQVTM, CDR2 ANQGSEA. The CDR3 region is CSVDGGSTNEKLFF. CDR3 bases: TGCAGCGTTGACGGAGGGAGTACTAATGAAAAACTGTTTTTT.

This clonotype showed up just a few times. The chain links TRBV27 to TRBJ2-7; D not certain. CDR1 MNHEY and CDR2 SMNVEV come from the germline V gene (reference sequence). V lost 7 bases to trimming and J lost 0 bases, with 10 bases between them. This CDR3 has 13 amino acids. CDR3 amino acids: CASTDPLSYEQYF. The DNA for the CDR3 is TGTGCCAGCACCGACCCACTCTCCTACGAGCAGTACTTC.

The chain carries TRBV6-1 and TRBJ2-7; tentative D call: TRBD1 (5 bases). Germline-derived CDR1 and CDR2 are MNHNS and SASEGT. The CDR3 spans 13 residues. Trimming took 6 bases from V and 5 from J, leaving 14 bases between them. Here the CDR3 reads CASRVGDSDEQYF. The CDR3 coding sequence is TGTGCCAGCAGGGTAGGGGATTCCGACGAGCAGTACTTC.

This clonotype has ten or more counts. This rearrangement joins TRBV6-2 or TRBV6-3 to TRBJ2-1, with D maybe TRBD2 (6 bases). CDR3 length equals 15 residues. V was trimmed by 2 bases and J by 1 base, leaving 9 bases between them. Germline V lookup: CDR1 MNHEY, CDR2 SVGEGT. The CDR3: CASSYRLGSYNEQFF. DNA of the CDR3: TGTGCCAGCAGTTACCGACTAGGGTCCTACAATGAGCAGTTCTTC.

This clonotype was observed at least ten times. The chain links TRBV7-9 to TRBJ2-7, with 10 nucleotides matching TRBD1. The V gene's germline CDR1 is SEHNR and CDR2 FQNEAQ (reference sequence). The CDR3 runs to 15 residues. Losses at the gene ends were 4 bases for V and 5 bases for J; bases not matched to a gene: 8. CDR3 in DNA: TGTGCCAGCAGCTCCCCGGGACAGGGGATCCACGAGCAGTACTTC. Its protein product is CASSSPGQGIHEQYF.

This clonotype was found a few times. V is TRBV12-3 or TRBV12-4 and J is TRBJ1-1; 7 bases are shared with TRBD1. The CDR3 consists of 14 residues. The ends lost 7 bases at V and 3 bases at J; junction bases unmatched: 8. CDR3: CASTPGGKDTEAFF. The CDR3 DNA reads TGTGCCAGCACCCCAGGGGGGAAGGACACTGAAGCTTTCTTT.

There are many counts of this clonotype. The CDR3 reads CSARQPVAGGNPYEQYF. The DNA for the CDR3 is TGCAGTGCTAGACAGCCCGTAGCGGGAGGGAACCCCTACGAGCAGTACTTC. The V gene is TRBV20-1, the J gene TRBJ2-7, with TRBD2 matching over 11 bases. The germline V gene encodes CDR1 DFQATT and CDR2 SNEGSKA (reference sequence). The CDR3 totals 17 residues. The V gene end was trimmed by 2 bases and the J gene end by 2 bases; junction bases not matched to a gene: 11.

V is TRBV6-1 and J is TRBJ2-7; no clear D gene. The germline gives CDR1 MNHNS, CDR2 SASEGT. V lost 3 bases and J lost 3, with 9 bases in between. This CDR3 comprises 13 residues. The CDR3 sequence is CASSDGPSYEQYF. The CDR3 nucleotides are TGTGCCAGCAGTGATGGACCTAGCTACGAGCAGTACTTC.